The 25 T cell receptor beta chains in this list originate from one sample, sequenced in a study of CD8+ T cells in alopecia areata. Extracted RNA was reverse transcribed into cDNA, the sequencing template. The method was immunoSEQ multiplex PCR; TCRdb's version includes in-frame clones alone and lacks a portion of them. The sample has 50,000 to 70,000 clones, roughly 47% seen once. Sequences were obtained from NKG2D-low CD8+ T cells sorted from blood. All receptors come from a human donor with alopecia areata.

The J gene is TRBJ2-1, the V gene TRBV6-1; 11 bases line up with TRBD2. The length of the CDR3 is 15 residues. Germline assignment: CDR1 MNHNS and CDR2 SASEGT. After removal of 1 base from V and 4 bases from J, the junction contained 0 bases not matched to a gene. CDR3 region: CASSEVAGGYNEQFF. The CDR3 DNA follows: TGTGCCAGCAGTGAAGTAGCGGGGGGGTACAATGAGCAGTTCTTC.

This clone was recorded a few times. This CDR3 is CAIRSEVYEQYF. CDR3 in DNA: TGTGCCATCAGGAGCGAAGTCTACGAGCAGTACTTC. The chain carries TRBV10-3 and TRBJ2-7, with no clear D. This CDR3 is built from 12 residues. Germline V lookup: CDR1 ENHRY, CDR2 SYGVKD. Trimming removed 6 bases from V and 3 bases from J, with 9 bases in between.

The rearrangement links TRBV19 to TRBJ2-1, with 8 bases identical to TRBD2. Trimming removed 8 bases from V and 0 bases from J; junction bases left unmatched: 6. This CDR3 region has 15 residues. Per germline, CDR1 LNHDA and CDR2 SQIVND (reference sequence). CDR3 loop: CASGRLASSYNEQFF. As DNA, the CDR3 is TGTGCCAGTGGGAGACTAGCGAGCTCCTACAATGAGCAGTTCTTC.

This clone occurred a few times. V usage is TRBV23-1 and J usage is TRBJ2-5; tentatively, D is TRBD2 (6 bases). TRBV23-1 falls under the ORF class, with uncertain function. This CDR3 has 18 amino acids. V was trimmed by 4 bases and J by 1 base, leaving 22 bases between them. CDR3 nucleotide sequence: TGCGCCAGCAGTCGACACCTCGATAGCGGACGCTCCCAAGAGACCCAGTACTTC. This translates into CASSRHLDSGRSQETQYF.

This clone was observed a few times. J is TRBJ1-5 and V is TRBV27, with D unresolved. Trimming stripped 0 bases from V and 3 bases from J, with 12 bases between. Germline loops: CDR1 MNHEY, CDR2 SMNVEV (reference sequence). The length of the CDR3 is 16 residues. The CDR3: CASSLSPGGHNQPQHF. Here the CDR3 DNA reads TGTGCCAGCAGTTTATCCCCGGGTGGGCACAATCAGCCCCAGCATTTT.

The chain uses TRBV4-3 and TRBJ2-7, with a tentative D call TRBD1 (6 bases). CDR3 length: 15 residues. Germline V gene data show CDR1 as LGHNA and CDR2 as YSLEER. Trimming cost V 1 base and J 5 bases, with 15 bases left between them. CDR3 residues: CASSQGGTRWDEQYF. DNA of the CDR3: TGCGCCAGCAGCCAAGGAGGGACACGATGGGACGAGCAGTACTTC.

V usage is TRBV19 and J usage is TRBJ2-1, with TRBD2 identical over 7 bases. V was clipped by 3 bases and J by 8 bases; unmatched bases: 10. The CDR3 runs 15 residues. CDR1 is LNHDA, CDR2 SQIVND, per germline (reference sequence). The CDR3 is CASSIGEGLVDEQFF. The DNA of the CDR3 is TGTGCCAGTAGTATCGGGGAGGGCTTGGTCGATGAGCAGTTCTTC.

The chain joins TRBV5-1 to TRBJ2-7; the D gene could be TRBD1 or TRBD2 (6 bases each). There are 15 residues in the CDR3. Germline CDR1 reads SGHRS; CDR2 reads YFSETQ. The V end lost 4 bases, the J end lost 4 bases, and 18 bases lay between the germline ends. CDR3 sequence (DNA): TGCGCCAGCAGCCAGGAGGCCGGGGGCTGGTACGAGCAGTACTTC. This gives the protein CASSQEAGGWYEQYF. The full variable domain, in which reference TRBV5-1 and TRBJ2-7 provide the parts outside the CDR3, is KAGVTQTPRYLIKTRGQQVTLSCSPISGHRSVSWYQQTPGQGLQFLFEYFSETQRNKGNFPGRFSGRQFSNSRSEMNVSTLELGDSALYLCASSQEAGGWYEQYFGPGTRLTVT.

The genes are TRBV9 and TRBJ2-5; D unclear. V lost 6 bases and J 4 bases, leaving 10 bases between the germline ends. The V gene's germline CDR1 is SGDLS and CDR2 YYNGEE. This CDR3 region has 12 residues. CDR3 protein: CASTGVGETQYF. The CDR3 DNA follows: TGTGCCAGCACTGGAGTCGGAGAGACCCAGTACTTC.

The rearrangement joins TRBV6-5 to TRBJ1-5; 8 nucleotides match TRBD1. CDR1 and CDR2 from the germline V gene are MNHEY and SVGAGI. This CDR3 spans 14 amino acids. With 8 bases clipped from V and 0 bases from J, the junction kept 3 bases outside the gene matches. CDR3 sequence reads: CASGGTGSNQPQHF. The CDR3, as DNA: TGTGCCAGCGGAGGGACAGGTAGCAATCAGCCCCAGCATTTT.

The chain recombines TRBV6-5 with TRBJ2-4; TRBD1 matches 8 bases. CDR3 length: 11 residues. Germline CDR1 reads MNHEY; CDR2 reads SVGAGI. V was clipped by 10 bases and J by 6 bases; unmatched bases: 2. The CDR3 DNA sequence: TGTGCCACTGGGACAGGAAACATTCAGTACTTC. Translating it yields CATGTGNIQYF.

The J gene is TRBJ1-1, the V gene TRBV28; tentatively, D is TRBD1 (6 bases). The germline V gene encodes CDR1 MDHEN and CDR2 SYDVKM. This CDR3 is 14 amino acids long. Trimming removed 3 bases from V and 1 base from J, with 9 bases in between. In nucleotides, the CDR3 is TGTGCCAGCAGTTTGGCAGGGGCGAACACTGAAGCTTTCTTT. Its translation: CASSLAGANTEAFF.

This clone was counted a few times. This chain joins TRBV7-2 and TRBJ1-6; a possible D gene is TRBD1 (6 bases). Germline CDR1 reads SGHTA; CDR2 reads FQGNSA. The V gene lost 0 bases and the J gene lost 14 bases, with 11 bases spanning the gap. This CDR3 has 13 amino acids. CDR3: CASSLAGGGTLHF. CDR3 bases: TGTGCCAGCAGCTTAGCTGGGGGGGGCACCCTCCACTTT.

This clone was counted only a few times. The chain has TRBV7-9 and TRBJ2-5; D is unclear. From germline, CDR1 is SEHNR and CDR2 FQNEAQ (reference sequence). The CDR3 consists of 13 residues. Trimming took 5 bases from V and 3 from J, leaving 10 bases between them. CDR3 sequence reads: CASSPRREETQYF. The CDR3 nucleotides read TGTGCCAGCAGCCCGCGCAGAGAAGAGACCCAGTACTTC.

The DNA of the CDR3 is TGCGCCAGCAGCCGAGATATCTCGAGAGACGAGACCCAGTACTTC. Translating it yields CASSRDISRDETQYF. The chain combines TRBV4-1 with TRBJ2-5; D is undetermined. Trimming stripped 4 bases from V and 5 bases from J, with 17 bases between. Germline lookup yields CDR1 MGHRA and CDR2 YSYEKL. CDR3 length equals 15 residues.

This rearrangement joins TRBV7-9 to TRBJ1-5; tentatively, D is TRBD1 (5 bases). The CDR3 contains 13 residues. Germline V lookup: CDR1 SEHNR, CDR2 FQNEAQ (reference sequence). The V end was cut by 8 bases, the J end by 2 bases, with 10 bases between. The CDR3 is CASGQEGNQPQHF. The CDR3 DNA reads TGTGCCAGCGGACAAGAGGGCAATCAGCCCCAGCATTTT.

The rearrangement uses TRBV4-1 and TRBJ2-7, with D unresolved. Germline assignment: CDR1 MGHRA and CDR2 YSYEKL. The CDR3 consists of 12 residues. The V end was cut by 0 bases, the J end by 1 base, with 1 base between. The CDR3 region is CASSQESYEQYF. CDR3 DNA: TGCGCCAGCAGCCAAGAGTCCTACGAGCAGTACTTC.

V and J are TRBV5-1 and TRBJ2-7; 7 positions match TRBD1. The CDR3 covers 14 residues. Germline V gives CDR1 SGHRS, CDR2 YFSETQ. With 2 bases clipped from V and 4 bases from J, the junction kept 6 bases outside the gene matches. The CDR3 sequence is CASSFSRGSYEQYF. The CDR3, as DNA: TGCGCCAGCAGCTTCTCCAGGGGGTCGTACGAGCAGTACTTC.

This clone showed up just once. The chain recombines TRBV7-9 with TRBJ2-5, with TRBD2 as a possible D gene (5 bases). The germline V gene encodes CDR1 SEHNR and CDR2 FQNEAQ (reference sequence). This CDR3 contains 15 residues. V lost 7 bases, J lost 5 bases, and 20 bases lay in between. CDR3: CASTGIRAPGETQYF. CDR3 bases: TGTGCCAGCACCGGGATTCGGGCCCCGGGGGAGACCCAGTACTTC. Looking up the rest from reference TRBV7-9 and TRBJ2-5 gives the full variable domain: DTGVSQNPRHKITKRGQNVTFRCDPISEHNRLYWYRQTLGQGPEFLTYFQNEAQLEKSRLLSDRFSAERPKGSFSTLEIQRTEQGDSAMYLCASTGIRAPGETQYFGPGTRLLVL.

The rearrangement joins TRBV29-1 to TRBJ1-1, with unresolved D. The germline gives CDR1 SQVTM, CDR2 ANQGSEA. V dropped 1 base and J dropped 4 bases, with 10 bases sitting between them. The CDR3 spans 13 residues. CDR3 sequence: CSVEGMAVTEAFF. Here the CDR3 DNA reads TGCAGCGTTGAAGGAATGGCAGTCACTGAAGCTTTCTTT.

This clone was counted only a few times. The CDR3 protein is CAPPGAVREQYF. The CDR3 DNA is TGTGCTCCTCCAGGGGCTGTTCGAGAGCAGTACTTC. The V gene is TRBV28, the J gene TRBJ2-7; D is perhaps TRBD1 (6 bases). Germline V gives CDR1 MDHEN, CDR2 SYDVKM. The CDR3 consists of 12 residues. The variable domain in full, with the rest retrieved from reference TRBV28 and TRBJ2-7, is DVKVTQSSRYLVKRTGEKVFLECVQDMDHENMFWYRQDPGLGLRLIYFSYDVKMKEKGDIPEGYSVSREKKERFSLILESASTNQTSMYLCAPPGAVREQYFGPGTRLTVT.

This clone was seen only a few times. V usage is TRBV4-3 and J usage is TRBJ2-3; 8 nucleotides align to TRBD1. Losses at the gene ends were 1 base for V and 6 bases for J; bases not matched to a gene: 3. Per germline, CDR1 LGHNA and CDR2 YSLEER. The CDR3 is made up of 14 amino acids. This chain's CDR3 is CASSQATGVDTQYF. CDR3 sequence (DNA): TGCGCCAGCAGCCAAGCGACAGGGGTTGATACGCAGTATTTT.

The V and J genes are TRBV13 and TRBJ2-7; TRBD1 matches at 11 bases. The CDR3 contains 15 residues. The germline V gene encodes CDR1 PRHDT and CDR2 FYEKMQ (reference sequence). The V gene end was trimmed by 5 bases and the J gene end by 5 bases; junction bases not matched to a gene: 8. The CDR3 reads CASSPPGTGGNEQYF. DNA of the CDR3: TGTGCCAGCAGCCCCCCCGGGACAGGGGGGAACGAGCAGTACTTC.

V and J are TRBV13 and TRBJ2-5, with 7 bases aligning to TRBD1. The CDR3 is 14 residues long. V lost 4 bases to trimming and J lost 5 bases; unmatched junction nucleotides: 7. The germline gives CDR1 PRHDT, CDR2 FYEKMQ (reference sequence). DNA for the CDR3: TGTGCCAGCAGCTCTCAACAGGGGTGGGAGACCCAGTACTTC. Protein: CASSSQQGWETQYF. Combining the CDR3 with reference TRBV13 and TRBJ2-5 gives the whole variable domain AAGVIQSPRHLIKEKRETATLKCYPIPRHDTVYWYQQGPGQDPQFLISFYEKMQSDKGSIPDRFSAQQFSDYHSELNMSSLELGDSALYFCASSSQQGWETQYFGPGTRLLVL.

This clone appeared once. The rearrangement links TRBV20-1 to TRBJ1-1; D gene unclear. This CDR3 contains 11 residues. V was trimmed by 3 bases and J by 2 bases, leaving 4 bases between them. Looked up from germline, CDR1 is DFQATT and CDR2 is SNEGSKA (reference sequence). The DNA of the CDR3 is TGCAGTGCTAGGCCCAACACTGAAGCTTTCTTT. It encodes CSARPNTEAFF.